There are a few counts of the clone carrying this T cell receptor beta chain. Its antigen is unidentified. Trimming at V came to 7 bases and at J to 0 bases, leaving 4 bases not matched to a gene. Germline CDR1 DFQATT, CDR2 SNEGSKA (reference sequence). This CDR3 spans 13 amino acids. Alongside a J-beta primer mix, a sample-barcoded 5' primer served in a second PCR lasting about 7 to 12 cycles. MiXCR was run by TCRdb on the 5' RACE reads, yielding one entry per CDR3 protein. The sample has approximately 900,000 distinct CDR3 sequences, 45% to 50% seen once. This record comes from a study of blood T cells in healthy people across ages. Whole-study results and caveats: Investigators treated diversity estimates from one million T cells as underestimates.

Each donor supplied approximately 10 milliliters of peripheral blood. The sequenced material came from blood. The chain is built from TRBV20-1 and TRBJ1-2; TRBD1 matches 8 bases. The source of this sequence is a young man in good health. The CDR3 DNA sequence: TGCAGTGTTGCACAGGGGGCTAACTATGGCTACACCTTC. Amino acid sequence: CSVAQGANYGYTF.